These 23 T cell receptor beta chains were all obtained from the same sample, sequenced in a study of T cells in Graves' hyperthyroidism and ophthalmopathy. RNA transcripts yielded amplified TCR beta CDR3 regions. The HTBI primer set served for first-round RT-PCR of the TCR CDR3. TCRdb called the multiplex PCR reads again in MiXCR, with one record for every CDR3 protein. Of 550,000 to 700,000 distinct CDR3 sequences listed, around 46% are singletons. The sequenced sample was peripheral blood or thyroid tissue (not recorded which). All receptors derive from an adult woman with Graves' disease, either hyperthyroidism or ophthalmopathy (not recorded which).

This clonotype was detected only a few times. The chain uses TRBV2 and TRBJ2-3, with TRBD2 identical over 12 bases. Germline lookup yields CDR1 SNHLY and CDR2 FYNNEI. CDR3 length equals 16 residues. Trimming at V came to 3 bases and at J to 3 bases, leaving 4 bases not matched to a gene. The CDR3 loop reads CASSDRLAGGTDTQYF. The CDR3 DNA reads TGTGCCAGCAGTGATCGGCTAGCGGGAGGGACAGATACGCAGTATTTT.

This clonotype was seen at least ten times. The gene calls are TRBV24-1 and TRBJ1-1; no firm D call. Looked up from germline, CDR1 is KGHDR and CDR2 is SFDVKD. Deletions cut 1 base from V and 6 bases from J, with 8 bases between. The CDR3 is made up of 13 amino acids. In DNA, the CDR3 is TGTGCCACCAGTGATTTCCCCAGCTCTGAAGCTTTCTTT. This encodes CATSDFPSSEAFF.

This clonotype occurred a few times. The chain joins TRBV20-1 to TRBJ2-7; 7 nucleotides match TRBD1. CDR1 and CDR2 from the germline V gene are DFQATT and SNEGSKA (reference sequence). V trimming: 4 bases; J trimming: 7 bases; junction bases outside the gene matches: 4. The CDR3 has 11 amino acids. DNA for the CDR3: TGCAGTGCTAACAGGGGCTCGGAGCAGTACTTC. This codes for CSANRGSEQYF.

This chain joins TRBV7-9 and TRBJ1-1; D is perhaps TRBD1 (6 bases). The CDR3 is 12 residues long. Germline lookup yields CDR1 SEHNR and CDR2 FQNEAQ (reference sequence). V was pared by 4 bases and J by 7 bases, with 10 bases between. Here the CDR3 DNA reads TGTGCCAGCAGCTCTTCGGGACATGAAGCTTTCTTT. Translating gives CASSSSGHEAFF.

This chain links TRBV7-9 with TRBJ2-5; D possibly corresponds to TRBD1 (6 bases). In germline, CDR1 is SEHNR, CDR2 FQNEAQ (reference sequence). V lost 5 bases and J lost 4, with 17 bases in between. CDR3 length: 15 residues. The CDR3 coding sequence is TGTGCCAGCAGCCACCGGGACACCTTAGGAGAGACCCAGTACTTC. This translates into CASSHRDTLGETQYF.

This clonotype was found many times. The CDR3 spells CASSGLAGGPNTGELFF. In DNA, the CDR3 is TGTGCCAGCAGTGGACTAGCGGGAGGACCGAACACCGGGGAGCTGTTTTTT. The V gene is TRBV6-5, the J gene TRBJ2-2, with TRBD2 identical over 14 bases. The V and J ends lost 5 bases and 0 bases, in that order; junction bases with no gene match: 2. CDR1 MNHEY and CDR2 SVGAGI come from the germline V gene. This CDR3 comprises 17 residues.

The chain's CDR3 is CASSWAGTGNSPLHF. The CDR3, as DNA: TGTGCCAGCAGCTGGGCCGGGACAGGGAATTCACCCCTCCACTTT. V gene TRBV7-2 combines with J gene TRBJ1-6; TRBD1 matches at 9 bases. The ends lost 4 bases at V and 7 bases at J; junction bases unmatched: 5. This CDR3 is built from 15 residues. The germline CDR1 and CDR2 sequences are SGHTA and FQGNSA.

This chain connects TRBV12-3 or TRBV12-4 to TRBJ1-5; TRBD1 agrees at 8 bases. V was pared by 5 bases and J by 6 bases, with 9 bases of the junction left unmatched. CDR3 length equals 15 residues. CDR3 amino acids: CASSPDQTGVQPQHF. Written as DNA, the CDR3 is TGTGCCAGCAGTCCTGACCAGACAGGGGTTCAGCCCCAGCATTTT.

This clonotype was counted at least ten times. CDR3 DNA: TGCGCCAGCAGTGACGGGCCGCTCGGGGGGGGCTACACCTTC. Translating it yields CASSDGPLGGGYTF. V is TRBV10-2 and J is TRBJ1-2, with TRBD1 as a possible D gene (5 bases). Trimming took 3 bases from V and 8 from J, leaving 16 bases between them. Germline-derived CDR1 and CDR2 are WSHSY and SAAADI. The CDR3 is made up of 14 amino acids.

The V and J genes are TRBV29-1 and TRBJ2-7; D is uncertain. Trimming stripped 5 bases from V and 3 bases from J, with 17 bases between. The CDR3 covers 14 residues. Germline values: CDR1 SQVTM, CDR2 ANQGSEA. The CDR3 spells CSVRSRAVDYEQYF. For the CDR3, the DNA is TGCAGCGTTAGGAGCCGGGCGGTAGACTACGAGCAGTACTTC.

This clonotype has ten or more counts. CDR3 sequence: CASSPGQFHEQYF. The CDR3 coding sequence is TGTGCCAGCAGTCCGGGACAGTTCCACGAGCAGTACTTC. The genes are TRBV12-3 or TRBV12-4 and TRBJ2-7, with 7 bases lining up with TRBD1. There are 13 residues in the CDR3. After removal of 5 bases from V and 5 bases from J, the junction contained 6 bases not matched to a gene.

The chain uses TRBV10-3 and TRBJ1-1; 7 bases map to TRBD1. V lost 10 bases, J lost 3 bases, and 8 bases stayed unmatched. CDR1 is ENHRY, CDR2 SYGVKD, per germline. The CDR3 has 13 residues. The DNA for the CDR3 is TGTGCCACCGCCCGACAGGGCGACACTGAAGCTTTCTTT. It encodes CATARQGDTEAFF.

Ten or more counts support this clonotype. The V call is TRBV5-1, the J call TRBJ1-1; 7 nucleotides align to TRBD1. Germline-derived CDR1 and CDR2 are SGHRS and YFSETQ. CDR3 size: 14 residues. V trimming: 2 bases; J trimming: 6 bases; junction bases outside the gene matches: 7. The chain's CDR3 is CASSFGRTGPEAFF. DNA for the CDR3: TGCGCCAGCAGCTTTGGTCGGACAGGACCTGAAGCTTTCTTT.

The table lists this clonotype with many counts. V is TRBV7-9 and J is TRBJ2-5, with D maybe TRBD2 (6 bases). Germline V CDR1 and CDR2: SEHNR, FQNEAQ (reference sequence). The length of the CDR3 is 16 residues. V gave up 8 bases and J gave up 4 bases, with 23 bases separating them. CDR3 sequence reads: CASAPLRVGGGETQYF. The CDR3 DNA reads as TGTGCCAGCGCGCCGCTCCGAGTGGGGGGAGGAGAGACCCAGTACTTC.

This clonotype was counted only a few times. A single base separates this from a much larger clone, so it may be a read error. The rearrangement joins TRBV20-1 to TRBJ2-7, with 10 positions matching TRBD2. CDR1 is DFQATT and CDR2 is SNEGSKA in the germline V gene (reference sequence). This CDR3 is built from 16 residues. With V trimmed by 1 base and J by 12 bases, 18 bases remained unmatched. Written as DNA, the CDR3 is TGCAGTGCTAGAGGCCGGTCTGCTAGCGGGAGTGTAGTGCGGTACTTC. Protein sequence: CSARGRSASGSVVRYF.

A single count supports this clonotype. In DNA form, the CDR3 reads TGTGCCAGCAGCACAGACAGGGGGACGACCTACGAGCAGTACTTC. Protein sequence: CASSTDRGTTYEQYF. The V call is TRBV7-1, the J call TRBJ2-7; 9 bases map to TRBD1. TRBV7-1 is placed among ORFs of uncertain function. With 5 bases clipped from V and 2 bases from J, the junction kept 7 bases outside the gene matches. The CDR3 spans 15 residues.

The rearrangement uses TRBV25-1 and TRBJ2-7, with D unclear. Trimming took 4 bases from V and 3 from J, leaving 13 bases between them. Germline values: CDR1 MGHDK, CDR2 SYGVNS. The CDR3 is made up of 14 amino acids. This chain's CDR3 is CASSGSEKIYEQYF. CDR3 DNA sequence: TGTGCCAGCAGTGGGTCAGAGAAAATCTACGAGCAGTACTTC.

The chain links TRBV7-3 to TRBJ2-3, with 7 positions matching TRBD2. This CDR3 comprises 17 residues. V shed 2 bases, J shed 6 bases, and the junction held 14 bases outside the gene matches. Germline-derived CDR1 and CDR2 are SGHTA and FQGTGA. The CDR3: CASSLVGGSADSDTQYF. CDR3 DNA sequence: TGTGCCAGCAGCTTAGTGGGCGGGAGTGCTGATTCTGATACGCAGTATTTT.

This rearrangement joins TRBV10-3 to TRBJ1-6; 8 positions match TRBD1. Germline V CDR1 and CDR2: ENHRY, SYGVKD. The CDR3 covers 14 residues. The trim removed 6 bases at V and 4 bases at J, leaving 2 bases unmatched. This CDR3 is CAIRGTGYNSPLHF. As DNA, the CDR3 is TGTGCCATCAGAGGGACAGGTTATAATTCACCCCTCCACTTT.

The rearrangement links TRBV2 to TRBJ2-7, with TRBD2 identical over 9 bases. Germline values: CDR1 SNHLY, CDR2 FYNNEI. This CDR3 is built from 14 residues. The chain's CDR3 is CARASGTISYEQYF. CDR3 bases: TGTGCTAGGGCTAGCGGGACAATAAGCTACGAGCAGTACTTC.

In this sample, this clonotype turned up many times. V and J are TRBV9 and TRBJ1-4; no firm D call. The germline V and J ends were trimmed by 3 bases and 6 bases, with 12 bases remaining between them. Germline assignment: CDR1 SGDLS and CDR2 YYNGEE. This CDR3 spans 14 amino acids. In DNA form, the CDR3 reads TGTGCCAGCAGCGGACCAGGACGGGATGAAAAACTGTTTTTT. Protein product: CASSGPGRDEKLFF.

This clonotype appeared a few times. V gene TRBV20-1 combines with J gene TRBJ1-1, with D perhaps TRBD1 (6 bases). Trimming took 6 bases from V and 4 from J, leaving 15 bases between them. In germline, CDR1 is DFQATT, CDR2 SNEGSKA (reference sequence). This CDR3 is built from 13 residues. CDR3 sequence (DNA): TGCAGTGCCCCGGGGGCTATCGTCACTGAAGCTTTCTTT. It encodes CSAPGAIVTEAFF.

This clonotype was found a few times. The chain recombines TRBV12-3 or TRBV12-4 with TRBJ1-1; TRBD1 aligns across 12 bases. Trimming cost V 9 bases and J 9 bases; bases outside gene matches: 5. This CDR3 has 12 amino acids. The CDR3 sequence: CASRGTGGKAFF. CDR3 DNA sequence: TGTGCCAGTAGAGGGACAGGGGGCAAAGCTTTCTTT.